This T cell receptor (beta chain) is from a study of blood T cell repertoires in COVID-19. About the research overall: Italy, Spain and the United States were the sources of the convalescent and acute COVID-19 samples. The analysed material was cDNA or gDNA that came from T cells, B-cell-depleted T cells, or PBMCs.

Between the trimmed V and J ends, which lost 2 bases and 2 bases, there was a span of 9 bases. Germline loops: CDR1 SGHRS, CDR2 YFSETQ. CDR3 length: 14 residues. Sequenced by immunoSEQ multiplex PCR; TCRdb stores in-frame clones only, minus some. The profile shows approximately 70,000 clones, approximately 90% of them singletons. The rearrangement uses TRBV5-1 and TRBJ2-3; the D is unclear. Sequencing was done on a sample of peripheral blood. The source of this sequence is a woman under 30 with acute or convalescent COVID-19. The CDR3 loop is CASSLGGYTDTQYF. The DNA of the CDR3 is TGCGCCAGCAGCTTAGGCGGCTACACAGATACGCAGTATTTT.